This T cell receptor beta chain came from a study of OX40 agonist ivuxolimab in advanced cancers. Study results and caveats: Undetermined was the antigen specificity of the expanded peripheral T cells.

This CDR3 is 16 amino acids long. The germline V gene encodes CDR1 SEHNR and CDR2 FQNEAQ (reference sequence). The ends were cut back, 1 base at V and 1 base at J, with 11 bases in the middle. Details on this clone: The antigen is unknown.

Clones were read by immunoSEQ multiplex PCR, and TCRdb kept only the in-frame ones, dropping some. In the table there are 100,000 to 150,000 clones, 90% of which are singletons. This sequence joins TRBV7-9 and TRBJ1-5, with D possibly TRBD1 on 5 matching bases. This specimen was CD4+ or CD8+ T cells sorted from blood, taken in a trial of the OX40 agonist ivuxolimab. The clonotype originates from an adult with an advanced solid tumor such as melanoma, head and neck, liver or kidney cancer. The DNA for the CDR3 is TGTGCCAGCAGCTTAGTCAAGGGGCAGAGCAATCAGCCCCAGCATTTT. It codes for CASSLVKGQSNQPQHF.